Listed below are T cell receptor beta chains from one sample, sequenced in a study of cytomegalovirus exposure and HLA in healthy donors. Data came from immunoSEQ multiplex PCR; TCRdb stores just in-frame clones and leaves some out. Among roughly 64,000 clones listed, roughly 95% were seen once. The sample comprised PBMCs. All receptors derive from a woman between 18 and 29 years old in good health and CMV-seropositive. Each CDR3 is given with its conserved first and last residue. Each record gives: V gene, clone size, J gene, D gene, CDR3 protein, CDR3 DNA. A D gene is named only where the DNA matches it firmly. Clone size is not always given. Where it is, it says once, few, many or a class for expanded clones.

v_call: TRBV28; clone_size: -; j_call: TRBJ1-5; d_call: TRBD1; cdr3_aa: CASSLVQGAPSSQPQHF; cdr3_nt: TGTGCCAGCAGTTTAGTTCAGGGGGCTCCTTCGTCTCAGCCCCAGCATTTT
v_call: TRBV9; clone_size: -; j_call: TRBJ2-7; d_call: -; cdr3_aa: CASSVTSAESYEQYF; cdr3_nt: TGTGCCAGCAGCGTAACTAGTGCGGAGTCCTACGAGCAGTACTTC
v_call: TRBV25-1; clone_size: -; j_call: TRBJ1-2; d_call: -; cdr3_aa: CASSGQLSPNYGYTF; cdr3_nt: TGTGCCAGCAGTGGACAGCTGTCTCCTAACTATGGCTACACCTTC
v_call: TRBV5-6; clone_size: -; j_call: TRBJ2-7; d_call: -; cdr3_aa: CASSIKSGVWEYEQYF; cdr3_nt: TGTGCCAGCAGCATAAAATCAGGGGTCTGGGAGTACGAGCAGTACTTC
v_call: TRBV28; clone_size: -; j_call: TRBJ1-5; d_call: TRBD1; cdr3_aa: CASTTGGAPGSHQPQHF; cdr3_nt: TGTGCCAGCACGACAGGGGGCGCCCCGGGATCTCATCAGCCCCAGCATTTT
v_call: TRBV27; clone_size: -; j_call: TRBJ1-1; d_call: TRBD1; cdr3_aa: CASSLSRTGPEAFF; cdr3_nt: TGTGCCAGCAGTTTATCGAGGACAGGCCCTGAAGCTTTCTTT
v_call: TRBV19; clone_size: -; j_call: TRBJ1-2; d_call: TRBD1; cdr3_aa: CASSIGTGYGYTF; cdr3_nt: TGTGCCAGTAGTATAGGGACAGGCTATGGCTACACCTTC
v_call: TRBV27; clone_size: -; j_call: TRBJ1-6; d_call: TRBD1; cdr3_aa: CASSLWDRVTYNSPLHF; cdr3_nt: TGTGCCAGCAGTTTATGGGACAGGGTTACCTATAATTCACCCCTCCACTTT
v_call: TRBV28; clone_size: once; j_call: TRBJ1-4; d_call: -; cdr3_aa: CASTIGRGSEKLFF; cdr3_nt: TGTGCCAGCACAATTGGGAGGGGGAGTGAAAAACTGTTTTTT
v_call: TRBV29-1; clone_size: -; j_call: TRBJ1-1; d_call: -; cdr3_aa: CSVLTGDSPEAFF; cdr3_nt: TGCAGCGTCTTGACAGGCGATAGTCCTGAAGCTTTCTTT
v_call: TRBV21-1; clone_size: -; j_call: TRBJ1-6; d_call: -; cdr3_aa: CASSKGTGVENSPLHF; cdr3_nt: TGTGCCAGCAGCAAAGGGACAGGGGTAGAGAATTCACCCCTCCACTTT